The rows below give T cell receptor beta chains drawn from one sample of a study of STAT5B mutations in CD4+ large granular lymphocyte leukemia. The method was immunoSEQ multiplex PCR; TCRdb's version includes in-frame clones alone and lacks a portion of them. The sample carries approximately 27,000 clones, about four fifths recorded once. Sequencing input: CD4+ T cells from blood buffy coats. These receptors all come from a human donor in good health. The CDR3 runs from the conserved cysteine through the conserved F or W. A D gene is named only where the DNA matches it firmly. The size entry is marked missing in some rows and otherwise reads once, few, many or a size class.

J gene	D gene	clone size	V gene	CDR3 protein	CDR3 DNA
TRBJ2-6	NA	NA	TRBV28	CASSPWLGANVLTF	TGTGCCAGCAGCCCATGGCTGGGGGCCAACGTCCTGACTTTC
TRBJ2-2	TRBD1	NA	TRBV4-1	CASSRRTGSNTGELFF	TGCGCCAGCAGCCGACGGACAGGGTCGAACACCGGGGAGCTGTTTTTT
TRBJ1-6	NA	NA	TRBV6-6	CAVSRDDNSPLHF	TGTGCCGTCTCCAGGGATGATAATTCACCCCTCCACTTT
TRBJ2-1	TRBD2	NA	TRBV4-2	CASSQDWTSGGVYNEQFF	TGTGCCAGCAGCCAAGACTGGACTAGCGGGGGGGTCTACAATGAGCAGTTCTTC
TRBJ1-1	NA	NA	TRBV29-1	CSVQYGLANTEAFF	TGCAGCGTCCAATACGGGTTAGCGAACACTGAAGCTTTCTTT
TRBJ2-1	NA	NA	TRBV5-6	CASSLWWVGESYNEQFF	TGTGCCAGCAGCTTGTGGTGGGTCGGGGAATCCTACAATGAGCAGTTCTTC
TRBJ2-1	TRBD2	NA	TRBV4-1	CASSQVGLAVTYNEQFF	TGCGCCAGCAGCCAAGTGGGACTAGCGGTAACCTACAATGAGCAGTTCTTC
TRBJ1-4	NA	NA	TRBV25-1	CASSEVLNSGGKLFF	TGTGCCAGCAGTGAAGTATTGAACTCTGGCGGAAAACTGTTTTTT
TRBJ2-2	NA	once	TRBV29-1	CSAHPEDGSTGELFF	TGCAGCGCCCATCCGGAGGATGGGAGCACCGGGGAGCTGTTTTTT
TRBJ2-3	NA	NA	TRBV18	CASSPPTTEVDTQYF	TGTGCCAGCTCACCACCCACAACAGAGGTTGATACGCAGTATTTT
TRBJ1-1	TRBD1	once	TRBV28	CASSFPGQEKAFF	TGTGCCAGCAGTTTCCCGGGACAGGAGAAAGCTTTCTTT
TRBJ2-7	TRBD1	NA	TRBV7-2	CASSLDRVRAEQYF	TGTGCCAGCAGCTTGGACAGGGTTCGGGCCGAGCAGTACTTC
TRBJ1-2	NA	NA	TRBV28	CASTTGAPYYTF	TGTGCCAGCACGACAGGAGCACCCTACTACACCTTC
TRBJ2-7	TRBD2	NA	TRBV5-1	CASSILAGGFYEQYF	TGCGCCAGCAGCATACTAGCGGGAGGGTTCTACGAGCAGTACTTC
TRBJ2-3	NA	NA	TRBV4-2	CASSQDRGDDTQYF	TGTGCCAGCAGCCAAGATCGGGGCGACGATACGCAGTATTTT
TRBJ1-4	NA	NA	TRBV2	CASFREFETNEKLFF	TGTGCCAGCTTCCGGGAGTTTGAAACTAATGAAAAACTGTTTTTT
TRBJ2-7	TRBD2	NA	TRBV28	CASSPGGTYEQYF	TGTGCCAGCAGCCCGGGAGGGACTTACGAGCAGTACTTC
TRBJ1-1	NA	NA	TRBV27	CASSSPAGKNTEAFF	TGTGCCAGCAGTTCTCCAGCAGGAAAGAACACTGAAGCTTTCTTT
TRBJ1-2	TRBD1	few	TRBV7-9	CASSSLSGQGFYGYTF	TGTGCCAGCAGCTCCTTATCCGGACAGGGGTTCTATGGCTACACCTTC
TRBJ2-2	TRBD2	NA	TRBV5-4	CASSFGGSGGSNTGELFF	TGTGCCAGCAGCTTTGGTGGTAGCGGGGGGTCGAACACCGGGGAGCTGTTTTTT
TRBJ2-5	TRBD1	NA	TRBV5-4	CASSRTGVETQYF	TGTGCCAGCAGCCGGACAGGAGTCGAGACCCAGTACTTC
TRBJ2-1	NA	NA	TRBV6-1	CASKSPRPYNEQFF	TGTGCCAGCAAGTCCCCCAGACCGTACAATGAGCAGTTCTTC
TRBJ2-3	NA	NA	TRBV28	CATYRRSTDTQYF	TGTGCCACCTACCGGCGTAGCACAGATACGCAGTATTTT
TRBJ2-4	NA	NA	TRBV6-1	CASSEAGARDIQYF	TGTGCCAGCAGTGAAGCGGGTGCAAGGGACATTCAGTACTTC
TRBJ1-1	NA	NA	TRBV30	CAWSVQTNTEAFF	TGTGCCTGGAGTGTACAGACGAACACTGAAGCTTTCTTT
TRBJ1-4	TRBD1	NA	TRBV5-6	CASSSDRGLDEKLFF	TGTGCCAGCAGCTCGGACAGGGGGCTTGATGAAAAACTGTTTTTT
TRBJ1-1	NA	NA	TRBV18	CASSPPRLPRVTEAFF	TGTGCCAGCTCACCGCCCCGCCTCCCAAGGGTGACTGAAGCTTTCTTT
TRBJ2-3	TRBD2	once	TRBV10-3	CAIRPGLAENTDTQYF	TGTGCCATCAGGCCCGGACTAGCCGAAAACACAGATACGCAGTATTTT
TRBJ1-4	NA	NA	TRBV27	CASSFSNKGNSGKLFF	TGTGCCAGCAGTTTTTCAAACAAGGGGAATTCAGGAAAACTGTTTTTT